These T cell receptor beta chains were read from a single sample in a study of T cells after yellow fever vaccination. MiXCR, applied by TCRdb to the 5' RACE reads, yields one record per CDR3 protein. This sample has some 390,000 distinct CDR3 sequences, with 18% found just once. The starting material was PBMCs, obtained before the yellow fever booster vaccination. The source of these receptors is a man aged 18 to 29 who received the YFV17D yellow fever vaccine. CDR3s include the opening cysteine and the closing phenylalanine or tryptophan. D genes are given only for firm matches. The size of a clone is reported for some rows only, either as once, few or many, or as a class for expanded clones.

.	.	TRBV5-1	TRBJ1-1	CASLNDLNTEAFF	TGCGCCAGCCTCAACGACTTGAACACTGAAGCTTTCTTT
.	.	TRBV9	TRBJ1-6	CASSVAGGMGDSPLHF	TGTGCCAGCAGCGTAGCCGGGGGGATGGGGGATTCACCCCTCCACTTT
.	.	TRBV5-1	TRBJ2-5	CASSTRGFQETQYF	TGCGCCAGCAGCACCCGGGGGTTCCAAGAGACCCAGTACTTC
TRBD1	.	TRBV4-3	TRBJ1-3	CASSQDTIQGAGNTIYF	TGCGCCAGCAGCCAAGATACAATCCAGGGGGCTGGAAACACCATATATTTT
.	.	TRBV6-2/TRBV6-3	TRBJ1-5	CASRSWGNQPQHF	TGTGCCAGCAGATCGTGGGGCAATCAGCCCCAGCATTTT
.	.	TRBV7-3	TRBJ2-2	CASSLSIGQGFSGELFF	TGTGCCAGCAGCTTATCCATTGGGCAGGGCTTTAGCGGGGAGCTGTTTTTT
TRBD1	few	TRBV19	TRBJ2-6	CASSRAGQESSGANVLTF	TGTGCCAGTAGTAGGGCAGGACAGGAAAGCTCTGGGGCCAACGTCCTGACTTTC
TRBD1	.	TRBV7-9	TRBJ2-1	CASSWTGAEQFF	TGTGCCAGCAGCTGGACAGGGGCTGAGCAGTTCTTC
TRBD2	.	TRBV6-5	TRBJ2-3	CASSYSLADPTDTQYF	TGTGCCAGCAGTTACTCCCTAGCGGACCCCACAGATACGCAGTATTTT
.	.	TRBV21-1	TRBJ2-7	CASSKEGTGLTYEQYF	TGTGCCAGCAGCAAAGAGGGGACAGGGTTAACCTACGAGCAGTACTTC
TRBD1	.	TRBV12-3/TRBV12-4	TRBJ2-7	CASSRTGNYEQYF	TGTGCCAGCAGTCGGACAGGGAACTACGAGCAGTACTTC
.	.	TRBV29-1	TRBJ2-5	CSVGGGGETQYF	TGCAGCGTGGGGGGAGGGGGAGAGACCCAGTACTTC
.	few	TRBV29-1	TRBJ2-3	CSVGAGTDTQYF	TGCAGCGTTGGTGCAGGCACAGATACGCAGTATTTT
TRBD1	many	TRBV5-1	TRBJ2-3	CASSAAGTGAADTQYF	TGCGCCAGCAGCGCCGCCGGGACAGGGGCGGCAGATACGCAGTATTTT
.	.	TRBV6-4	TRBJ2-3	CASSEKGTDTQYF	TGTGCCAGCAGTGAAAAGGGCACAGATACGCAGTATTTT
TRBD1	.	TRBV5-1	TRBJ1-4	CASSSRQGGSEKLFF	TGCGCCAGCAGCTCTCGACAGGGAGGGAGCGAAAAACTGTTTTTT
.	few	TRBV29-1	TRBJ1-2	CSVDAGTHYGYTF	TGCAGCGTTGATGCGGGGACCCACTATGGCTACACCTTC